The 21 T cell receptor beta chains reported below all come from one sample, sequenced in a study of T cell responses to AZD1222 COVID-19 vaccine. Sequenced by immunoSEQ multiplex PCR; TCRdb stores in-frame clones only, minus some. Here the sample spans roughly 90,000 clones, 65% to 90% being singletons. Specimen: peripheral blood, collected on day 0 of AZD1222 vaccination. The receptor source for this set is an adult in good health.

The genes are TRBV19 and TRBJ1-1, with no clear D. V lost 1 base to trimming and J lost 10 bases, with 10 bases between them. The CDR3 is 12 residues long. Germline CDR1 and CDR2: LNHDA and SQIVND (reference sequence). As DNA, the CDR3 is TGTGCCAGTAGTATAGCCCCCACGGGAGCTTTCTTT. This sequence encodes CASSIAPTGAFF.

The V call is TRBV30, the J call TRBJ1-1; D may be TRBD1 (6 bases). Trimming took 0 bases from V and 8 from J, leaving 13 bases between them. Looked up from germline, CDR1 is GTSNPN and CDR2 is SVGIG (reference sequence). The CDR3 length is 13 residues. The CDR3 DNA reads as TGTGCCTGGAGTGTCTCAGGGGCCGGGGAAGCTTTCTTT. It translates to CAWSVSGAGEAFF.

V is TRBV3-1 (or the pseudogene TRBV3-2) and J is TRBJ1-4; D unclear. Trimming took 1 base from V and 4 from J, leaving 7 bases between them. The CDR3 extends over 14 amino acids. The V gene's germline CDR1 is LGHDT and CDR2 YNNKEL (reference sequence). Here the CDR3 reads CASSQGRINEKLFF. DNA for the CDR3: TGTGCCAGCAGCCAAGGCCGGATTAATGAAAAACTGTTTTTT.

The chain recombines TRBV18 with TRBJ2-1; D is unclear. CDR1 KGHSH and CDR2 LQKENI come from the germline V gene. The V gene lost 5 bases and the J gene lost 0 bases, with 11 bases spanning the gap. The CDR3 has 15 residues. The CDR3 spells CASSYGANSYNEQFF. Written as DNA, the CDR3 is TGTGCCAGCTCATATGGAGCTAACTCCTACAATGAGCAGTTCTTC. The variable domain in full, with the rest retrieved from reference TRBV18 and TRBJ2-1, is NAGVMQNPRHLVRRRGQEARLRCSPMKGHSHVYWYRQLPEEGLKFMVYLQKENIIDESGMPKERFSAEFPKEGPSILRIQQVVRGDSAAYFCASSYGANSYNEQFFGPGTRLTVL.

The J gene is TRBJ2-7, the V gene TRBV3-1 (or the pseudogene TRBV3-2); 12 bases align to TRBD2. The germline V gene encodes CDR1 LGHDT and CDR2 YNNKEL (reference sequence). After removal of 3 bases from V and 2 bases from J, the junction contained 2 bases not matched to a gene. This CDR3 has 15 residues. Here the CDR3 reads CASSQASGGAYEQYF. The CDR3 region has the DNA TGTGCCAGCAGCCAGGCTAGCGGGGGGGCCTACGAGCAGTACTTC.

The chain employs TRBV19 and TRBJ1-6; 7 bases agree with TRBD1. The V gene end was trimmed by 6 bases and the J gene end by 7 bases; junction bases not matched to a gene: 9. The CDR3 totals 15 residues. Germline V gene data show CDR1 as LNHDA and CDR2 as SQIVND (reference sequence). The CDR3 region is CASSPRGWNNSPLHF. DNA of the CDR3: TGTGCCAGTAGCCCCAGGGGGTGGAACAATTCACCCCTCCACTTT.

This clone was seen just once. In nucleotides, the CDR3 is TGTGCCAGCAGCCTCCGGGCCTGGAGCTCTGGAAACACCATATATTTT. Translated, it gives CASSLRAWSSGNTIYF. The genes are TRBV7-9 and TRBJ1-3, with D unresolved. Trimming shortened V by 5 bases and J by 0 bases, and 14 bases separated the two germline ends. The germline CDR1 and CDR2 sequences are SEHNR and FQNEAQ (reference sequence). This CDR3 comprises 16 residues.

The chain has TRBV14 and TRBJ1-2; TRBD1 aligns across 9 bases. With V trimmed by 2 bases and J by 7 bases, 8 bases remained unmatched. From germline, CDR1 is SGHDN and CDR2 FVKESK. The CDR3 is 15 residues long. The CDR3 region is CASSQLGGQGLGYTF. The CDR3 bases are TGTGCCAGCAGCCAACTTGGGGGACAGGGTCTTGGCTACACCTTC.

The V and J genes are TRBV5-1 and TRBJ1-3, with a possible D match to TRBD1 (6 bases). The CDR3 runs 15 residues. V was cut by 0 bases and J by 1 base, with 8 bases left in between. Germline V gene lookup returns CDR1 SGHRS and CDR2 YFSETQ. CDR3 sequence (DNA): TGCGCCAGCAGCTTGGAACAGGGATCTGGAAACACCATATATTTT. As protein: CASSLEQGSGNTIYF.

This rearrangement joins TRBV7-2 to TRBJ2-7; weak D call: TRBD2 (6 bases). Trimming left V 6 bases short and J 0 bases short, with 15 bases between. The length of the CDR3 is 15 residues. Germline CDR1 reads SGHTA; CDR2 reads FQGNSA. CDR3: CASRDPSVSSYEQYF. CDR3 coding DNA: TGTGCCAGCAGAGACCCTAGCGTCAGCTCCTACGAGCAGTACTTC.

V gene TRBV5-6 combines with J gene TRBJ2-2; 8 nucleotides agree with TRBD2. V was pared by 4 bases and J by 4 bases, with 6 bases of the junction left unmatched. The germline V gene encodes CDR1 SGHDT and CDR2 YYEEEE. This CDR3 has 15 amino acids. The CDR3 DNA sequence: TGTGCCAGCAGCAACCCGACTAGCGCCACCGGGGAGCTGTTTTTT. Protein sequence: CASSNPTSATGELFF.

This chain connects TRBV11-3 to TRBJ2-7; 8 positions match TRBD1. Germline lookup yields CDR1 SGHNT and CDR2 YENEEA. This CDR3 is 13 amino acids long. V was clipped by 4 bases and J by 3 bases; unmatched bases: 2. CDR3 coding DNA: TGTGCCAGCAGCTCGGGACAGGACTACGAGCAGTACTTC. This gives the protein CASSSGQDYEQYF.

This clone was seen a few times. This sequence joins TRBV5-1 and TRBJ1-1, with 7 bases aligning to TRBD1. The CDR3 length is 15 residues. CDR1 and CDR2 from the germline V gene are SGHRS and YFSETQ. The ends lost 1 base at V and 1 base at J; junction bases unmatched: 4. In nucleotides, the CDR3 is TGCGCCAGCAGCTTGATCGCAGGGGGGAACACTGAAGCTTTCTTT. Translating it yields CASSLIAGGNTEAFF.

This rearrangement joins TRBV27 to TRBJ1-1; TRBD1 agrees at 8 bases. The CDR3 covers 16 residues. In germline, CDR1 is MNHEY, CDR2 SMNVEV (reference sequence). Trimming removed 4 bases from V and 3 bases from J; junction bases left unmatched: 10. CDR3 amino acids: CASSWSSGGRDTEAFF. In nucleotides, the CDR3 is TGTGCCAGCAGTTGGTCGTCAGGGGGCCGGGACACTGAAGCTTTCTTT.

The chain couples TRBV5-1 to TRBJ1-1; D gene unclear. Trimming took off 0 bases at V and 1 base at J, with 7 bases between the two ends. The CDR3 is 14 amino acids. Per the germline V gene, CDR1 is SGHRS and CDR2 is YFSETQ. The CDR3 nucleotides are TGCGCCAGCAGCTTGGCCGTAACGAACACTGAAGCTTTCTTT. Translated: CASSLAVTNTEAFF.

This clone occurred once. The rearrangement links TRBV4-1 to TRBJ2-7; TRBD2 matches at 7 bases. With V trimmed by 5 bases and J by 4 bases, 2 bases remained unmatched. The CDR3 contains 12 residues. Germline CDR1 MGHRA, CDR2 YSYEKL. The CDR3 sequence is CASSGGGYEQYF. Here the CDR3 DNA reads TGCGCCAGCAGCGGGGGAGGGTACGAGCAGTACTTC.

This clone was seen only a few times. The rearrangement uses TRBV2 and TRBJ2-3; 7 bases fit TRBD1. V dropped 5 bases and J dropped 2; count of bases not matched to a gene: 4. CDR3 size: 14 residues. The germline V gene has CDR1 SNHLY and CDR2 FYNNEI. The CDR3 DNA sequence: TGTGCCAGCAGTAAGGACAGGTCCACAGATACGCAGTATTTT. As protein: CASSKDRSTDTQYF.

The rearrangement uses TRBV29-1 and TRBJ1-4, with D hard to call. V lost 4 bases to trimming and J lost 8 bases, with 8 bases between them. CDR1 is SQVTM, CDR2 ANQGSEA, per germline. CDR3 length: 11 residues. CDR3 sequence reads: CSVVTWEKLFF. CDR3 DNA: TGCAGCGTTGTCACATGGGAAAAACTGTTTTTT.

This clone showed up just a few times. This chain links TRBV7-2 with TRBJ1-2; 7 nucleotides match TRBD1. This CDR3 has 14 residues. Losses at the gene ends were 3 bases for V and 7 bases for J; bases not matched to a gene: 8. The germline V gene has CDR1 SGHTA and CDR2 FQGNSA. The CDR3 region has the DNA TGTGCCAGCAGCTTTCCAGACAGGGCCAGTGGCTACACCTTC. This translates into CASSFPDRASGYTF.

The CDR3 protein is CASSPTQIKNTEAFF. The CDR3 nucleotides are TGTGCCAGCAGCCCCACCCAAATCAAGAACACTGAAGCTTTCTTT. The gene calls are TRBV7-9 and TRBJ1-1; D gene unclear. The CDR3 totals 15 residues. V lost 5 bases and J 1 base, leaving 14 bases between the germline ends. Germline V CDR1 and CDR2: SEHNR, FQNEAQ (reference sequence).

In nucleotides, the CDR3 is TGTGCCAGCAGCTTCGGCCCTGGACAACATGAGCAGTTCTTC. Its protein is CASSFGPGQHEQFF. The V gene is TRBV5-4, the J gene TRBJ2-1; TRBD1 might be the D (5 bases). CDR1 and CDR2 (germline): SGHNT, YYREEE (reference sequence). V was pared by 2 bases and J by 8 bases, with 14 bases between. The CDR3 is made up of 14 amino acids.